This is a list of T cell receptor beta chains from one sample in a study of T cells in Graves' hyperthyroidism and ophthalmopathy. TCRdb redid the calling of the multiplex PCR reads with MiXCR, one entry per CDR3 protein. This sample has about 480,000 distinct CDR3 sequences, with roughly 23% found just once. The sample was blood. These receptors all stem from a woman in her seventies with Graves' ophthalmopathy. Each CDR3 is given with its conserved first and last residue. Fields, in order: V gene, clone size, D gene, J gene, CDR3 DNA, CDR3 protein. D genes are given only for firm matches. Clone size is shown for a subset of rows, as once, few, many or a class of expanded clone.

>TRBV6-1|many|TRBD1|TRBJ1-5
TGTGCCAGCAGTGAAAGAAGGACAGGGGGGCAATTGCCCCAGCATTTT
CASSERRTGGQLPQHF
>TRBV7-9|few|-|TRBJ2-5
TGTGCCAGCAGCCCCCCAGGGGTACGGCAAGAGACCCAGTACTTC
CASSPPGVRQETQYF
>TRBV19|-|-|TRBJ2-3
TGTGCCAGTAGATGGGCCCCCAGCACAGATACGCAGTATTTT
CASRWAPSTDTQYF
>TRBV7-2|-|-|TRBJ2-7
TGTACCAGCAGCTTGCAAGGGGACGAGCAGTACTTC
CTSSLQGDEQYF
>TRBV24-1|few|-|TRBJ2-1
TGTGCCCCACGGCGGAGAGGGAGCTCCTACAATGAGCAGTTCTTC
CAPRRRGSSYNEQFF
>TRBV30|-|-|TRBJ2-1
TGTGCCTGGAGTGTGTTGCGAGAGCAGTTCTTC
CAWSVLREQFF
>TRBV30|few|-|TRBJ1-1
TGTGCCTGGAGTGAGGGCCCGAACACTGAAGCTTTCTTT
CAWSEGPNTEAFF
>TRBV6-1|-|TRBD1|TRBJ2-2
TGTGCCAGCAGTCAAACAGGGGGCGGAATTCCCGGGGAGCTGTTTTTT
CASSQTGGGIPGELFF
>TRBV12-3/TRBV12-4|many|TRBD2|TRBJ2-2
TGTGCCAGCAGTAGGACTAGCGGGATAGGTGGGGAGCTGTTTTTT
CASSRTSGIGGELFF
>TRBV15|few|-|TRBJ1-2
TGTGCCACCAGCAGAGATCATGGGGTTTCCTATGGCTACACCTTC
CATSRDHGVSYGYTF
>TRBV5-1|-|-|TRBJ2-3
TGCGCCAGCAGCTTGGATGGGCCTGGGACAGATACGCAGTATTTT
CASSLDGPGTDTQYF
>TRBV5-1|-|-|TRBJ2-6
TGCGCCAGCAGCTTCGGACAGCCCTCTGGGGCCAACGTCCTGACTTTC
CASSFGQPSGANVLTF
>TRBV3-1|few|TRBD2|TRBJ2-3
TGTGCCAGCAGCCAGGGCGGACTAGCGGGAGGGGCAGATACGCAGTATTTT
CASSQGGLAGGADTQYF
>TRBV11-2|-|TRBD1|TRBJ1-2
TGTGCCAGCAGCTACCAGGGGGCCAGCTATGGCTACACCTTC
CASSYQGASYGYTF
>TRBV3-1|-|-|TRBJ2-5
TGTGCCAGCAGCCAAGGGGGAGCGACCGTGTGGTACTTC
CASSQGGATVWYF
>TRBV20-1|many|-|TRBJ2-7
TGCAGTGCTAGTGAGGGAGTCCCCAGCGAGCAGTACTTC
CSASEGVPSEQYF
>TRBV5-1|few|TRBD2|TRBJ2-3
TGCGCCAGTACTAGCGGGCCCGGCGCAGATACGCAGTATTTT
CASTSGPGADTQYF
>TRBV3-1|-|TRBD2|TRBJ2-2
TGTGCCAGCAGCCAAGCCAACCCTAGCGGGAGAACCGGGGAGCTGTTTTTT
CASSQANPSGRTGELFF